These 3 T cell receptor beta chains originate from one sample sequenced in a study of blood T cell repertoires in COVID-19. Some clones are missing from TCRdb's copy, which holds only in-frame ones; the method was immunoSEQ multiplex PCR. This table has about 58,000 clones, about 85% appearing once. The sequencing input was peripheral blood. These receptors were collected from a human donor in a cohort sampled during active COVID-19.

The chain carries TRBV30 and TRBJ1-5, with D possibly TRBD1 on 6 matching bases. The CDR3 runs 15 residues. Germline assignment: CDR1 GTSNPN and CDR2 SVGIG (reference sequence). The germline V and J ends were trimmed by 0 bases and 3 bases, with 12 bases remaining between them. The CDR3 coding sequence is TGTGCCTGGAGTGTAAGGGGGACCCTCAATCAGCCCCAGCATTTT. Translated, it gives CAWSVRGTLNQPQHF. Based on the CDR3 plus reference TRBV30 and TRBJ1-5, the full variable domain is SQTIHQWPATLVQPVGSPLSLECTVEGTSNPNLYWYRQAAGRGLQLLFYSVGIGQISSEVPQNLSASRPQDRQFILSSKKLLLSDSGFYLCAWSVRGTLNQPQHFGDGTRLSIL.

V and J are TRBV28 and TRBJ1-5; 7 bases fit TRBD1. The germline gives CDR1 MDHEN, CDR2 SYDVKM. With 3 bases clipped from V and 1 base from J, the junction kept 6 bases outside the gene matches. This CDR3 contains 16 residues. The CDR3 sequence: CASSFVRQGSNQPQHF. The CDR3 DNA reads TGTGCCAGCAGTTTTGTGAGACAGGGCAGCAATCAGCCCCAGCATTTT.

This rearrangement joins TRBV5-1 to TRBJ2-3; D not resolved. Trimming cost V 0 bases and J 2 bases, with 10 bases left between them. Germline loops: CDR1 SGHRS, CDR2 YFSETQ. The CDR3 runs 15 residues. This chain's CDR3 is CASSLGTTVTDTQYF. In nucleotides, the CDR3 is TGCGCCAGCAGCTTGGGCACTACCGTCACAGATACGCAGTATTTT.